This T cell receptor (beta chain) was captured by sequencing in a study of breast tumors, draining lymph nodes, adjacent tissues. Samples came from axillary lymph nodes draining the breast cancer. Comment on this clonotype: Its antigen remains unknown.

This CDR3 is built from 14 residues. Trimming removed 1 base from V and 3 bases from J, with 9 bases in between. Germline CDR1 is SGDLS and CDR2 is YYNGEE. Study-wide findings and caveats: Compared with lymph nodes, tumors were less diverse; compared with nontumor tissue, more. The data were judged consistent with most tumor T cells coming from lymph node and expanding in tumor. Tumor and nontumor repertoires were significantly more similar in luminal-like than in basal-like breast cancer.

TCRdb ran MiXCR on the multiplex PCR reads and lists one entry per CDR3 protein. Of fewer than 250,000 distinct CDR3 sequences in the sample, roughly 30% were seen once. This receptor was obtained from a female donor with breast cancer. Some clones in this sample may be carry-over from other donors' samples. This sequence joins TRBV9 and TRBJ2-3, with no clear D. Specimen: axillary lymph node tissue. In DNA form, the CDR3 reads TGTGCCAGCAGCGTAACACTCGTAACAGATACGCAGTATTTT. This encodes CASSVTLVTDTQYF.